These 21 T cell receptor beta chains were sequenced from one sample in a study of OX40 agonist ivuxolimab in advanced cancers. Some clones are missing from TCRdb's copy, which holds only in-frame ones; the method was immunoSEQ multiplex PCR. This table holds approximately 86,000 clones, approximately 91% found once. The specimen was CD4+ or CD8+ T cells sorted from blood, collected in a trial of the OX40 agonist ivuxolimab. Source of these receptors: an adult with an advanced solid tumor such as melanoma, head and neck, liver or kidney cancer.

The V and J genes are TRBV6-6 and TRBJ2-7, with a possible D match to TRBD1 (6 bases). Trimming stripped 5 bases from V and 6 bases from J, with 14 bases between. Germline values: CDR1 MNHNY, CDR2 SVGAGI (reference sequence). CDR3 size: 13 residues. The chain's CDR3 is CASSDGAGAEQYF. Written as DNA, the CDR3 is TGTGCCAGCAGTGATGGGGCAGGGGCCGAGCAGTACTTC.

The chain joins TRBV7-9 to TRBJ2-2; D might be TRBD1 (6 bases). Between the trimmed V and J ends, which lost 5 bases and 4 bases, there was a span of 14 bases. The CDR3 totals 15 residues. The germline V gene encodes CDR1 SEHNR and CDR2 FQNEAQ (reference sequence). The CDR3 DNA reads TGTGCCAGCAGCCTGGGGGCTTTCCGCACCGGGGAGCTGTTTTTT. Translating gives CASSLGAFRTGELFF. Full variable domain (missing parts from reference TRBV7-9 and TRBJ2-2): DTGVSQNPRHKITKRGQNVTFRCDPISEHNRLYWYRQTLGQGPEFLTYFQNEAQLEKSRLLSDRFSAERPKGSFSTLEIQRTEQGDSAMYLCASSLGAFRTGELFFGEGSRLTVL.

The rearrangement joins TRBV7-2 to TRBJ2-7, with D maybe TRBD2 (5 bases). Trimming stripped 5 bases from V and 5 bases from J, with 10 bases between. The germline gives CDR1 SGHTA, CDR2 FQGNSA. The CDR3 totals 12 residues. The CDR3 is CASSPGVNEQYF. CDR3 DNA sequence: TGTGCCAGCAGCCCCGGGGTAAACGAGCAGTACTTC.

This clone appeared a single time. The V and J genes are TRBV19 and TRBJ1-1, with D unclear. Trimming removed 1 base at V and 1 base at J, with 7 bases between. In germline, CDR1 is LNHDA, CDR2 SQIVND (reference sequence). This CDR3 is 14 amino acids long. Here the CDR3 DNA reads TGTGCCAGTAGTATAGGACGGGAGAACACTGAAGCTTTCTTT. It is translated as CASSIGRENTEAFF.

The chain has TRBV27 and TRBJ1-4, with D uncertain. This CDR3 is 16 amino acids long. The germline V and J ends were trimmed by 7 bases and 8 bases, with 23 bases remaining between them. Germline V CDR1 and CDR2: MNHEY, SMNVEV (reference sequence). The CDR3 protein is CASTTTWTVRREKLFF. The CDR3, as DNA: TGTGCCAGCACCACTACTTGGACCGTCCGGAGGGAAAAACTGTTTTTT.

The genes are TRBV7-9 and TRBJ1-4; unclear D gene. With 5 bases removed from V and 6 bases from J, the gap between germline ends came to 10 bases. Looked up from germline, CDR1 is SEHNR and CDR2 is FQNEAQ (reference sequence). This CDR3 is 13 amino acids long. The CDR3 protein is CASSLGRYEKLFF. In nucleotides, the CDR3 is TGTGCCAGCAGCCTCGGGCGGTATGAAAAACTGTTTTTT.

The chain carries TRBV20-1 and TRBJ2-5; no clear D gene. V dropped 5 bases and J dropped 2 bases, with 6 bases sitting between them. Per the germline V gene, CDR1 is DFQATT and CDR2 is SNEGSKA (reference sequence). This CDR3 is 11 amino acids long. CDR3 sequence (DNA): TGCAGTGCTCCAGAACAAGAGACCCAGTACTTC. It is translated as CSAPEQETQYF.

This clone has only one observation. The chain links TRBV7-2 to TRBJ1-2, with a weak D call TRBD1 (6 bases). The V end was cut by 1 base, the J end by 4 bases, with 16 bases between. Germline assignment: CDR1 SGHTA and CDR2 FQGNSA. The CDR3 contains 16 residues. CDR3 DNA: TGTGCCAGCAGCTTAGTGGGTGCGGGGGCGGGCTATGGCTACACCTTC. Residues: CASSLVGAGAGYGYTF. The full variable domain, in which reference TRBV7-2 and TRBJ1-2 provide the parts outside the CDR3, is GAGVSQSPSNKVTEKGKDVELRCDPISGHTALYWYRQSLGQGLEFLIYFQGNSAPDKSGLPSDRFSAERTGGSVSTLTIQRTQQEDSAVYLCASSLVGAGAGYGYTFGSGTRLTVV.

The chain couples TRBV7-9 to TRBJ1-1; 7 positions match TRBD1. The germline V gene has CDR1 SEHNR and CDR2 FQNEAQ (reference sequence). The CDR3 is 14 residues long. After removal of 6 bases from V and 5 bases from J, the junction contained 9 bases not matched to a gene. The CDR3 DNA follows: TGTGCCAGCAGAGACCAGGGGGTTGGAACTGAAGCTTTCTTT. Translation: CASRDQGVGTEAFF.

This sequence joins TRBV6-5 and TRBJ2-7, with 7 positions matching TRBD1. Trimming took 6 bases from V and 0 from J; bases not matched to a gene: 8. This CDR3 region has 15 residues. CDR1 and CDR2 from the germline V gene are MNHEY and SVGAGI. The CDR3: CASRSPTGSSYEQYF. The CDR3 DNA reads TGTGCCAGCAGGTCCCCGACAGGGAGCTCCTACGAGCAGTACTTC.

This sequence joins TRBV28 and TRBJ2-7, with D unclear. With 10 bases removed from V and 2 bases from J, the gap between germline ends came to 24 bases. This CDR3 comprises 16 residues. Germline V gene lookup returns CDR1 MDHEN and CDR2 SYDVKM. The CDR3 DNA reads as TGTGCCACCTATAGTCGGCGGAGATCCCAAGCCTACGAGCAGTACTTC. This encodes CATYSRRRSQAYEQYF. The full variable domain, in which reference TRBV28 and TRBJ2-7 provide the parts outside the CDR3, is DVKVTQSSRYLVKRTGEKVFLECVQDMDHENMFWYRQDPGLGLRLIYFSYDVKMKEKGDIPEGYSVSREKKERFSLILESASTNQTSMYLCATYSRRRSQAYEQYFGPGTRLTVT.

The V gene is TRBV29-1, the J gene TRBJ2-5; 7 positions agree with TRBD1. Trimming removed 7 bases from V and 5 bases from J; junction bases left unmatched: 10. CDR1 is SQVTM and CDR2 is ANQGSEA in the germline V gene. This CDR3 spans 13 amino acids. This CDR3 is CSGNRGLRETQYF. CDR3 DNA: TGCAGCGGAAACAGGGGCCTGCGGGAGACCCAGTACTTC. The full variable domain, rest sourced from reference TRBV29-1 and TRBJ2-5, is SAVISQKPSRDICQRGTSLTIQCQVDSQVTMMFWYRQQPGQSLTLIATANQGSEATYESGFVIDKFPISRPNLTFSTLTVSNMSPEDSSIYLCSGNRGLRETQYFGPGTRLLVL.

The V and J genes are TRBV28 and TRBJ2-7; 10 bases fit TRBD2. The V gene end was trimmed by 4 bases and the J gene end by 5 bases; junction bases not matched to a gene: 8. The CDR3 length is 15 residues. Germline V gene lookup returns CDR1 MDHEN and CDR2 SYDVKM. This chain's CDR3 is CASSSGTSEKDEQYF. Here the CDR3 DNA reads TGTGCCAGCAGTTCCGGGACTAGCGAGAAGGACGAGCAGTACTTC.

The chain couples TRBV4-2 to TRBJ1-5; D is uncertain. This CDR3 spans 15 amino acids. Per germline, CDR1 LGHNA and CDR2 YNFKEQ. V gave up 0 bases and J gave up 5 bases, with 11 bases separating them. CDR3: CASSQETVPDQPQHF. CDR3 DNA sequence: TGTGCCAGCAGCCAAGAGACTGTACCAGATCAGCCCCAGCATTTT.

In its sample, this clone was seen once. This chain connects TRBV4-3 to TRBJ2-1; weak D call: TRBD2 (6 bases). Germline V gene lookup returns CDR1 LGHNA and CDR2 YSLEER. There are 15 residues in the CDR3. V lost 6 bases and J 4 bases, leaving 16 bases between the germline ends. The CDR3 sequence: CASSPDFSGYNEQFF. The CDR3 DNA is TGCGCCAGCAGTCCTGACTTTAGCGGATACAATGAGCAGTTCTTC.

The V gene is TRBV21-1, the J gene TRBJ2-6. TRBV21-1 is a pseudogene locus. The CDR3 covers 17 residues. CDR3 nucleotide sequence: TGTGCCAGCAGATGTCTTCTACAACAAAGTCGGGCCAACGTCCTGACTTTC. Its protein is CASRCLLQQSRANVLTF.

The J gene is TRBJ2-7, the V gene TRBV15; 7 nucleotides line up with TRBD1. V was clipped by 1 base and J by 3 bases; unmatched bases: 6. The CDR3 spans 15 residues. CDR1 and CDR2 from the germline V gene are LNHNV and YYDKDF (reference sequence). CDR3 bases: TGTGCCACCAGCAGAGCCCGACAGGGCGGCTACGAGCAGTACTTC. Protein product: CATSRARQGGYEQYF.

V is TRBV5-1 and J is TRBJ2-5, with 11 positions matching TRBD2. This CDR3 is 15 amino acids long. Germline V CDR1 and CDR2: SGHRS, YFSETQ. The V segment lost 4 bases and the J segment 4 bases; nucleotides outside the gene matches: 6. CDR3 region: CASSRGLAVGETQYF. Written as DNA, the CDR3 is TGCGCCAGCAGCCGGGGACTAGCGGTAGGAGAGACCCAGTACTTC.

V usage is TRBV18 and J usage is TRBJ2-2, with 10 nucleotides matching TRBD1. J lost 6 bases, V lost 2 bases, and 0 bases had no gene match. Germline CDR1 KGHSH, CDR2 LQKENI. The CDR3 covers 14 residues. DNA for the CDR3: TGTGCCAGCTCACCAGGGACAGGGGCCGGGGAGCTGTTTTTT. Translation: CASSPGTGAGELFF.

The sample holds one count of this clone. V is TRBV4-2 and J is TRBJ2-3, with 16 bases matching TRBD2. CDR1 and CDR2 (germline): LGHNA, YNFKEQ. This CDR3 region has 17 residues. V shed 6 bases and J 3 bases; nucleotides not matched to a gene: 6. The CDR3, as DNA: TGTGCCAGCAGTGCGGGACTAGCGGGAGGGCCGACAGATACGCAGTATTTT. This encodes CASSAGLAGGPTDTQYF.

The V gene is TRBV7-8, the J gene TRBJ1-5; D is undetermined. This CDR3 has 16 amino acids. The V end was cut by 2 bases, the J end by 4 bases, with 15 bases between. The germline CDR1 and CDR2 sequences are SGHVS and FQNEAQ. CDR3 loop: CASSLWTRVLNQPQHF. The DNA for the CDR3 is TGTGCCAGCAGCTTATGGACCAGAGTATTAAATCAGCCCCAGCATTTT.